The subject of this entry is one T cell receptor (beta chain). These data come from a study of blood T cell repertoires in COVID-19. As for the study in general: Nucleic acid was either cDNA or gDNA, and it came from T cells, B-cell-depleted T cells, or PBMCs.

How the authors handled the data: For nucleated cells, counts were estimated from reference gene primer amplification. Profiling relied on immunoSEQ multiplex PCR, and the TCRdb table lists in-frame clones only, not all of them. V, J and clone size are those of that table, while D and trimming were read from the DNA. The sample lists some 250,000 clones, over 85% occurring once. Individuals aged 18 to 89 years were recruited from roughly 22 US areas. Participant reports of clinical history set cohort assignment. The CDR3 consists of 15 residues. CDR1 and CDR2 from the germline V gene are SGHVS and FQNEAQ. Trimming took 5 bases from V and 4 from J; bases not matched to a gene: 8.

The source is a woman aged 25 to 39 with acute COVID-19. This chain connects TRBV7-8 to TRBJ1-5, with 7 nucleotides matching TRBD1. The source material was PBMCs or T cells enriched from blood (not recorded which). The CDR3: CASSRRDSQNQPQHF. DNA of the CDR3: TGTGCCAGCAGCCGCCGGGACAGCCAGAATCAGCCCCAGCATTTT.